The 17 T cell receptor beta chains reported below all come from one sample, sequenced in a study of CD8+ T cells in alopecia areata. It was cDNA, reverse transcribed from extracted RNA, that served as the sequencing template. Profiling relied on immunoSEQ multiplex PCR, and the TCRdb table lists in-frame clones only, not all of them. The sample contains about 190,000 clones, around 56% of which appear only once. Specified treatment: oral pan-JAK inhibitor, 5-10 mg twice daily. Specimen: CD4+ T cells sorted from blood, collected at week 4, from a patient treated with tofacitinib. The receptors here all came from a human donor with alopecia areata.

This clone occurred once. The rearrangement uses TRBV30 and TRBJ1-1; D gene ambiguous. The CDR3 runs to 14 residues. V gave up 2 bases and J gave up 2 bases, with 12 bases separating them. Germline values: CDR1 GTSNPN, CDR2 SVGIG (reference sequence). The CDR3 sequence: CAWSSGRINTEAFF. The CDR3 region has the DNA TGTGCCTGGAGTAGTGGCAGAATAAACACTGAAGCTTTCTTT.

The genes are TRBV30 and TRBJ2-2; the match to TRBD1 covers 9 bases. Trimming at V came to 1 base and at J to 5 bases, leaving 2 bases not matched to a gene. There are 14 residues in the CDR3. The germline CDR1 and CDR2 sequences are GTSNPN and SVGIG (reference sequence). CDR3 coding DNA: TGTGCCTGGAGTGCGACAGGGGGTACCGGGGAGCTGTTTTTT. This encodes CAWSATGGTGELFF. Together with reference TRBV30 and TRBJ2-2, the CDR3 gives the full variable domain: SQTIHQWPATLVQPVGSPLSLECTVEGTSNPNLYWYRQAAGRGLQLLFYSVGIGQISSEVPQNLSASRPQDRQFILSSKKLLLSDSGFYLCAWSATGGTGELFFGEGSRLTVL.

The chain carries TRBV29-1 and TRBJ2-1, with a tentative D call TRBD2 (5 bases). CDR1 SQVTM and CDR2 ANQGSEA come from the germline V gene. The CDR3 extends over 10 amino acids. V was cut by 8 bases and J by 12 bases, with 14 bases left in between. This chain's CDR3 is CSTSPEVQFF. In DNA form, the CDR3 reads TGCAGCACATCGCCGGAGGTGCAGTTCTTC.

The chain joins TRBV5-6 to TRBJ1-5; perhaps TRBD1 as D (6 bases). The CDR3 is made up of 14 amino acids. The V end lost 4 bases, the J end lost 8 bases, and 16 bases lay between the germline ends. Germline lookup yields CDR1 SGHDT and CDR2 YYEEEE. CDR3 DNA sequence: TGTGCCAGCAGCCAAGTTGGACAGCGGGAGCCCCAGCATTTT. Its protein product is CASSQVGQREPQHF.

J is TRBJ2-2 and V is TRBV27; 8 nucleotides line up with TRBD2. Germline V gene data show CDR1 as MNHEY and CDR2 as SMNVEV (reference sequence). With 5 bases clipped from V and 3 bases from J, the junction kept 5 bases outside the gene matches. There are 15 residues in the CDR3. CDR3 DNA sequence: TGTGCCAGCAGTACCCCGGGGGGGGACACCGGGGAGCTGTTTTTT. Translating gives CASSTPGGDTGELFF.

The V call is TRBV30, the J call TRBJ1-3; D call uncertain. The germline V gene encodes CDR1 GTSNPN and CDR2 SVGIG (reference sequence). The V end was cut by 4 bases, the J end by 4 bases, with 11 bases between. The CDR3 consists of 13 residues. As DNA, the CDR3 is TGTGCCTGGAAAGGGTCACCCGGAAACACCATATATTTT. Its protein is CAWKGSPGNTIYF.

In this sample, this clone turned up a few times. The chain recombines TRBV28 with TRBJ2-2; 8 positions agree with TRBD2. The CDR3 totals 14 residues. CDR1 and CDR2 from the germline V gene are MDHEN and SYDVKM. V dropped 4 bases and J dropped 4; count of bases not matched to a gene: 2. The CDR3 loop reads CASSSGGVTGELFF. The DNA for the CDR3 is TGTGCCAGCAGTTCCGGGGGGGTCACCGGGGAGCTGTTTTTT.

The chain joins TRBV9 to TRBJ2-3; no definite D call. This CDR3 spans 15 amino acids. Germline values: CDR1 SGDLS, CDR2 YYNGEE. V was clipped by 4 bases and J by 5 bases, with 17 bases between them. The DNA of the CDR3 is TGTGCCAGCAGCCCAAGACACGCAGGTGGAGATACGCAGTATTTT. It is translated as CASSPRHAGGDTQYF. Using reference TRBV9 and TRBJ2-3 for the parts outside the CDR3, the full variable domain is DSGVTQTPKHLITATGQRVTLRCSPRSGDLSVYWYQQSLDQGLQFLIQYYNGEERAKGNILERFSAQQFPDLHSELNLSSLELGDSALYFCASSPRHAGGDTQYFGPGTRLTVL.

CDR3 sequence (DNA): TGTGCCAGCAGCAAAAGAAGCGGCTCCCCAGGGGGCAGAGGCTCCTACGAGCAGTACTTC. Translated: CASSKRSGSPGGRGSYEQYF. The gene calls are TRBV4-2 and TRBJ2-7, with 8 positions matching TRBD1. In germline, CDR1 is LGHNA, CDR2 YNFKEQ. Trimming removed 5 bases from V and 0 bases from J; junction bases left unmatched: 21. The CDR3 runs to 20 residues.

The rearrangement joins TRBV5-1 to TRBJ1-4, with TRBD1 matching 8 bases. There are 13 residues in the CDR3. The germline V gene has CDR1 SGHRS and CDR2 YFSETQ. V trimming: 7 bases; J trimming: 4 bases; junction bases outside the gene matches: 3. CDR3: CASGDRGNEKLFF. CDR3 sequence (DNA): TGCGCCAGCGGAGACAGGGGTAATGAAAAACTGTTTTTT.

This clone was counted a few times. The CDR3 nucleotides read TGTGCCAGCAGTGCGGGTACACTACCGAAATCCTACGAGCAGTACTTC. Amino acid sequence: CASSAGTLPKSYEQYF. The chain is built from TRBV27 and TRBJ2-7, with D possibly matching TRBD2 (5 bases). The CDR3 is made up of 16 amino acids. Trimming cost V 5 bases and J 1 base, with 18 bases left between them. Germline CDR1 and CDR2: MNHEY and SMNVEV (reference sequence).

J is TRBJ2-7 and V is TRBV29-1, with 14 bases that match TRBD2. The CDR3 is 16 amino acids. CDR1 and CDR2 from the germline V gene are SQVTM and ANQGSEA. The ends lost 6 bases at V and 5 bases at J; junction bases unmatched: 12. This chain's CDR3 is CSVDAGTSGSYNEQYF. In DNA, the CDR3 is TGCAGCGTCGATGCCGGGACTAGCGGGAGTTACAACGAGCAGTACTTC.

Notes on this clone: Within the sample, other DNA sequences also encode this same CDR3. The chain is built from TRBV29-1 and TRBJ2-7; TRBD1 aligns across 8 bases. CDR1 is SQVTM and CDR2 is ANQGSEA in the germline V gene. CDR3 length: 13 residues. Trimming removed 4 bases from V and 4 bases from J; junction bases left unmatched: 6. CDR3: CSVAGQGAYEQYF. The CDR3 nucleotides read TGCAGCGTTGCTGGTCAGGGGGCTTACGAGCAGTACTTC.

This clone has just a few counts. The chain couples TRBV9 to TRBJ2-5; D gene ambiguous. Per germline, CDR1 SGDLS and CDR2 YYNGEE. Deletions cut 0 bases from V and 5 bases from J, with 14 bases between. The CDR3 sequence is 15 residues long. The CDR3 region is CASSVGQGNGETQYF. CDR3 in DNA: TGTGCCAGCAGCGTAGGTCAAGGGAACGGGGAGACCCAGTACTTC.

The gene calls are TRBV15 and TRBJ2-5; D remains ambiguous. The V gene's germline CDR1 is LNHNV and CDR2 YYDKDF (reference sequence). The germline V and J ends were trimmed by 3 bases and 1 base, with 0 bases remaining between them. The CDR3 is 11 amino acids. CDR3 sequence: CATSSQETQYF. The DNA of the CDR3 is TGTGCCACCAGCAGCCAAGAGACCCAGTACTTC.

The chain uses TRBV2 and TRBJ1-2, with D possibly matching TRBD1 (5 bases). From germline, CDR1 is SNHLY and CDR2 FYNNEI. The CDR3 covers 15 residues. V lost 1 base to trimming and J lost 4 bases, with 13 bases between them. CDR3 protein: CASSEGGRSFYGYTF. The CDR3 coding sequence is TGTGCCAGCAGTGAAGGGGGACGGTCATTCTATGGCTACACCTTC.

The gene calls are TRBV6-1 and TRBJ1-4; D may be TRBD1 (5 bases). This CDR3 spans 15 amino acids. Between the trimmed V and J ends, which lost 6 bases and 3 bases, there was a span of 14 bases. Germline loops: CDR1 MNHNS, CDR2 SASEGT. The CDR3: CASRGGLRANEKLFF. In DNA form, the CDR3 reads TGTGCCAGCAGGGGGGGATTACGCGCTAATGAAAAACTGTTTTTT.